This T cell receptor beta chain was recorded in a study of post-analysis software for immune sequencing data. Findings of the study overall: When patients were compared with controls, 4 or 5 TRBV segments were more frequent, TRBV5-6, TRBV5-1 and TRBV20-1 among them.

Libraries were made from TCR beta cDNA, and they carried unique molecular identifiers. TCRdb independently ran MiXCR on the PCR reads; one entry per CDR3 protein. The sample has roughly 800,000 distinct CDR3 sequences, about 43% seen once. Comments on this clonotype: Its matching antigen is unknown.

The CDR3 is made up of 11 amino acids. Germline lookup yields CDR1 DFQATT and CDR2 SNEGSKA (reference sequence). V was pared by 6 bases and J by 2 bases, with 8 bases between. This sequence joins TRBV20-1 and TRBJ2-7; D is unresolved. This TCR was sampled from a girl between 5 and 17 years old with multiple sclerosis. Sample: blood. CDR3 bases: TGCAGTGCCTCGGTGACCTACGAGCAGTACTTC. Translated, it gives CSASVTYEQYF.